These T cell receptor beta chains were read from a single sample in a study of blood T cells in healthy people across ages. TCRdb recomputed calls from the 5' RACE reads with MiXCR, one row per CDR3 protein. The top ten hold under 9.5% of the sample, which has some 760,000 distinct CDR3 sequences, approximately 25% seen once. The data also belong to a second study, concerning T cells of mothers and their children.

The specimen was blood. These receptor sequences come from a boy between 10 and 17 years old in good health. The CDR3 runs from the conserved cysteine through the conserved F or W. Each record gives: clone size, J gene, V gene, D gene, CDR3 protein, CDR3 DNA. D genes are given only for firm matches. Size is stated for part of the rows, as once, few or many counts, or as a class when the clone is expanded.

- | TRBJ2-7 | TRBV7-9 | - | CASSLDSTHYEQYF | TGTGCCAGCAGCTTAGATTCGACACACTACGAGCAGTACTTC
- | TRBJ2-3 | TRBV12-3/TRBV12-4 | TRBD2 | CASSWGTSGIADTQYF | TGTGCCAGCAGTTGGGGGACTAGCGGGATAGCAGATACGCAGTATTTT
many | TRBJ1-2 | TRBV27 | - | CASSSGANYGYTF | TGTGCCAGCAGCTCCGGGGCTAACTATGGCTACACCTTC
- | TRBJ1-1 | TRBV9 | - | CASSPDTGGNTEAFF | TGTGCCAGCAGCCCTGACACAGGAGGGAACACTGAAGCTTTCTTT
- | TRBJ2-5 | TRBV19 | - | CASSTGRWKGYQETQYF | TGTGCCAGTAGCACAGGGAGGTGGAAAGGGTACCAAGAGACCCAGTACTTC
many | TRBJ2-5 | TRBV9 | TRBD1 | CASSPSGTEETQYF | TGTGCCAGCAGCCCCTCCGGGACAGAGGAGACCCAGTACTTC
- | TRBJ2-1 | TRBV7-9 | - | CASSFTRYNEQFF | TGTGCCAGCAGCTTCACACGGTACAATGAGCAGTTCTTC
- | TRBJ2-5 | TRBV24-1 | - | CATSDRAGVRETQYF | TGTGCCACCAGTGATCGGGCAGGGGTTAGGGAGACCCAGTACTTC
- | TRBJ1-2 | TRBV14 | - | CASSQVGSYGYTF | TGTGCCAGCAGCCAAGTAGGGTCATACGGCTACACCTTC
- | TRBJ2-5 | TRBV7-3 | - | CASSQGSRGETQYF | TGTGCCAGCAGCCAAGGGAGCCGGGGAGAGACCCAGTACTTC
- | TRBJ2-1 | TRBV6-1 | - | CASSQPAGTGDNEQFF | TGTGCCAGCAGTCAACCAGCGGGAACAGGGGACAATGAGCAGTTCTTC
few | TRBJ2-1 | TRBV6-6 | - | CASTSLANWGEQFF | TGTGCCAGCACCTCATTGGCTAACTGGGGGGAGCAGTTCTTC
many | TRBJ2-5 | TRBV12-3/TRBV12-4 | - | CASSRTLQETQYF | TGTGCCAGCAGTCGTACTCTCCAAGAGACCCAGTACTTC
few | TRBJ1-1 | TRBV29-1 | - | CSGTLGDSAFF | TGCAGCGGAACTCTAGGGGACTCCGCTTTCTTT
- | TRBJ1-6 | TRBV19 | TRBD1 | CASSIRDRPNSPLHF | TGTGCCAGTAGTATTCGGGACAGGCCTAATTCACCCCTCCACTTT
- | TRBJ2-7 | TRBV6-1 | - | CASSVVSGESYEQYF | TGTGCCAGCAGTGTTGTGTCAGGGGAATCCTACGAGCAGTACTTC
- | TRBJ2-5 | TRBV28 | TRBD1 | CASSLLRDRGGETQYF | TGTGCCAGCAGCCTCCTTCGGGACAGGGGAGGGGAGACCCAGTACTTC
- | TRBJ2-3 | TRBV10-3 | - | CAISDRNTDTQYF | TGTGCCATCAGTGACAGAAACACAGATACGCAGTATTTT